This T cell receptor beta chain comes out of a study of PD-L1 blockade in urothelial cancer. Using immunoSEQ multiplex PCR, the repertoire was profiled, and TCRdb retains in-frame clones only, with some absent. The sample contains under 70,000 clones, approximately 78% of which appear only once. The CDR3 contains 16 residues. CDR1 and CDR2 from the germline V gene are SGHRS and YFSETQ. The V segment lost 4 bases and the J segment 0 bases; nucleotides outside the gene matches: 3. Documented time point: pretreatment peripheral blood. J is TRBJ2-3 and V is TRBV5-1; 12 bases align to TRBD2. The clonotype was recovered from a man aged 70-80 years with urothelial cancer. Sequenced here: PBMCs, sampled around atezolizumab (anti-PD-L1) treatment. CDR3 bases: TGCGCCAGCAGCCCCGGGACTAGCGGGAGCACAGATACGCAGTATTTT. Translated: CASSPGTSGSTDTQYF.